The 26 T cell receptor beta chains in this list originate from one sample, sequenced in a study of cytomegalovirus exposure and HLA in healthy donors. Primers for the PCR totalled 60 Vbeta and 13 Jbeta. Method: immunoSEQ multiplex PCR; TCRdb's copy keeps in-frame clones and lacks some. The data show 100,000 to 150,000 clones, about 86% seen once. Sequencing was carried out using PBMCs. The receptors derive from a woman aged 25 to 39 in good health and CMV-seronegative.

The rearrangement joins TRBV28 to TRBJ1-1, with 9 bases fitting TRBD1. The CDR3 has 12 amino acids. Trimming cost V 6 bases and J 8 bases; bases outside gene matches: 4. CDR1 and CDR2 from the germline V gene are MDHEN and SYDVKM. As DNA, the CDR3 is TGTGCCAGCAGCACTGGACAGGGGGAAGCTTTCTTT. Its translation: CASSTGQGEAFF. The entire variable domain, with the rest obtained from reference TRBV28 and TRBJ1-1, is as follows: DVKVTQSSRYLVKRTGEKVFLECVQDMDHENMFWYRQDPGLGLRLIYFSYDVKMKEKGDIPEGYSVSREKKERFSLILESASTNQTSMYLCASSTGQGEAFFGQGTRLTVV.

The chain is built from TRBV7-9 and TRBJ2-3; TRBD2 agrees at 15 bases. The trim removed 3 bases at V and 0 bases at J, leaving 7 bases unmatched. The CDR3 is made up of 19 amino acids. Germline V lookup: CDR1 SEHNR, CDR2 FQNEAQ (reference sequence). CDR3 DNA sequence: TGTGCCAGCAGCTTCGGACTAGCGGGAGGGTACGCGAGCACAGATACGCAGTATTTT. As protein: CASSFGLAGGYASTDTQYF.

The chain uses TRBV29-1 and TRBJ2-5, with a possible D match to TRBD1 (6 bases). The J call may not be correct, given that the DNA end is closer to TRBJ2-7. Germline-derived CDR1 and CDR2 are SQVTM and ANQGSEA. This CDR3 region has 16 residues. The CDR3 DNA is TGCAGCGTCGCCGACGTCGGGACACCTAATTCCTACGAGCAGTACTTC. Translating it yields CSVADVGTPNSYEQYF.

This clone has just one count. As DNA, the CDR3 is TGTGCCAGCAGTTTACGGGGGGTGGTCACCGAAGACACCATATATTTT. Residues: CASSLRGVVTEDTIYF. J is TRBJ1-3 and V is TRBV6-6; TRBD1 is a possible D gene (5 bases). The V gene lost 4 bases and the J gene lost 8 bases, with 21 bases spanning the gap. This CDR3 comprises 16 residues. The germline gives CDR1 MNHNY, CDR2 SVGAGI (reference sequence).

The V call is TRBV28, the J call TRBJ2-7, with TRBD2 identical over 7 bases. The CDR3 has 13 amino acids. CDR1 is MDHEN, CDR2 SYDVKM, per germline. J gave up 4 bases and V 3 bases, and 3 bases lay outside the gene matches. The CDR3 is CASSLGGGYEQYF. For the CDR3, the DNA is TGTGCCAGCAGTTTGGGGGGGGGTTACGAGCAGTACTTC.

This chain joins TRBV10-1 and TRBJ1-2; D might be TRBD1 (5 bases). CDR3 length equals 13 residues. Germline V gives CDR1 WNHNN, CDR2 SYGVQD (reference sequence). V lost 9 bases and J 8 bases, leaving 19 bases between the germline ends. CDR3 in amino acids: CARGESGDEGYTF. The CDR3 coding sequence is TGCGCCAGGGGGGAATCGGGGGATGAAGGCTACACCTTC.

This clone was picked up one time. This rearrangement joins TRBV7-9 to TRBJ2-7; maybe TRBD1 (6 bases). The CDR3 is 16 amino acids. Between the trimmed V and J ends, which lost 4 bases and 0 bases, there was a span of 16 bases. The V gene's germline CDR1 is SEHNR and CDR2 FQNEAQ (reference sequence). CDR3 DNA sequence: TGTGCCAGCAGCTCTCACGGGACACCAGACTCCTACGAGCAGTACTTC. Translated: CASSSHGTPDSYEQYF.

The chain joins TRBV4-3 to TRBJ2-5; 11 bases match TRBD2. The CDR3 length is 15 residues. V trimming: 4 bases; J trimming: 5 bases; junction bases outside the gene matches: 6. CDR1 and CDR2 from the germline V gene are LGHNA and YSLEER. The CDR3 spells CASSPLLAGAETQYF. CDR3 DNA sequence: TGCGCCAGCAGCCCACTACTAGCGGGGGCGGAGACCCAGTACTTC.

This clone was observed a few times. V usage is TRBV10-3 and J usage is TRBJ2-7, with TRBD2 identical over 7 bases. J lost 1 base, V lost 4 bases, and 4 bases had no gene match. The CDR3 is 14 amino acids. CDR1 is ENHRY, CDR2 SYGVKD, per germline. The CDR3 region is CAISGGGGSYEQYF. The CDR3 DNA reads as TGTGCCATCAGTGGGGGCGGGGGTTCCTACGAGCAGTACTTC.

This chain links TRBV7-9 with TRBJ2-1, with 9 bases that match TRBD2. Per germline, CDR1 SEHNR and CDR2 FQNEAQ (reference sequence). There are 16 residues in the CDR3. The J segment lost 1 base and the V segment lost 5 bases, leaving 6 bases of the junction unmatched. CDR3 region: CASSLYSGSSYNEQFF. The CDR3 DNA reads TGTGCCAGCAGCCTGTATAGCGGGAGTTCCTACAATGAGCAGTTCTTC.

About this clone: An end of the junction differs from the germline gene, which may be a read error. The chain is built from TRBV7-7 and TRBJ2-5; no firm D call. CDR3 size: 13 residues. The germline CDR1 and CDR2 sequences are SSHAT and FNYEAQ (reference sequence). The CDR3 region has the DNA TGTGCTAGCAGCTTAGTCCGGGAAGAGACCCAGTACTTC. Translating it yields CASSLVREETQYF.

This chain connects TRBV1 to TRBJ1-3; no DNA check was done on the table's D call, TRBD1. TRBV1 is a pseudogene segment. CDR3 length: 14 amino acids. CDR3 protein: CTSRKDRAGNTIYF. CDR3 coding DNA: TGCACCAGCAGAAAGGACAGGGCTGGAAACACCATATATTTT.

The gene calls are TRBV19 and TRBJ2-3, with D perhaps TRBD2 (6 bases). The CDR3 length is 13 residues. From germline, CDR1 is LNHDA and CDR2 SQIVND (reference sequence). V lost 8 bases, J lost 0 bases, and 9 bases lay in between. The CDR3 reads CASRDSSTDTQYF. DNA for the CDR3: TGTGCCAGTCGGGACTCGAGCACAGATACGCAGTATTTT.

J is TRBJ2-7 and V is TRBV19; TRBD1 matches 7 bases. This CDR3 spans 14 amino acids. After removal of 2 bases from V and 0 bases from J, the junction contained 1 base not matched to a gene. Germline V gene sequence: CDR1 LNHDA, CDR2 SQIVND (reference sequence). CDR3 DNA: TGTGCCAGTAGTATATGGGACAGCTCCTACGAGCAGTACTTC. Protein sequence: CASSIWDSSYEQYF.

The count of this clone is one. The V call is TRBV7-9, the J call TRBJ2-7; 10 bases are shared with TRBD2. Germline V CDR1 and CDR2: SEHNR, FQNEAQ (reference sequence). The junction had 6 bases not matched to a gene; V was cut back by 5 bases and J by 2 bases. The CDR3 length is 15 residues. CDR3 region: CASSRSGGQPYEQYF. CDR3 sequence (DNA): TGTGCCAGCAGCCGTAGCGGGGGGCAACCCTACGAGCAGTACTTC.

Points on this clone: Here the CDR3 omits its conserved ending phenylalanine or tryptophan, so a read error is the likely source. This sequence joins TRBV7-2 and TRBJ2-7; 9 bases are shared with TRBD1. This CDR3 comprises 15 residues. The germline gives CDR1 SGHTA, CDR2 FQGNSA. Trimming removed 5 bases from V and 4 bases from J; junction bases left unmatched: 9. The CDR3 spells CASSHRDRELYEQYL. The CDR3 nucleotides are TGTGCCAGCAGCCACCGGGACAGGGAATTGTACGAGCAGTACCTC.

This chain uses TRBV4-2 with TRBJ1-1; D not resolved. Trimming took 1 base from V and 0 from J, leaving 15 bases between them. This CDR3 comprises 17 residues. CDR1 is LGHNA, CDR2 YNFKEQ, per germline. CDR3 DNA sequence: TGTGCCAGCAGCCAAGCCCCCTCTCGGGGTGTGAACACTGAAGCTTTCTTT. Translation gives CASSQAPSRGVNTEAFF.

The J gene is TRBJ1-2, the V gene TRBV30; D uncertain. Germline CDR1 is GTSNPN and CDR2 is SVGIG (reference sequence). The CDR3 runs to 13 residues. V shed 0 bases and J shed 8 bases, with 13 bases lying between them. CDR3 sequence: CAWSVLRTPGYTF. In DNA, the CDR3 is TGTGCCTGGAGTGTACTCAGGACTCCAGGCTACACCTTC.

The chain has TRBV5-4 and TRBJ2-7; D gene unclear. The V gene lost 0 bases and the J gene lost 2 bases, with 12 bases spanning the gap. The CDR3 is 15 residues long. CDR1 and CDR2 from the germline V gene are SGHNT and YYREEE (reference sequence). In DNA, the CDR3 is TGTGCCAGCAGCTTGGGGTCGAAACGGGCCTACGAGCAGTACTTC. It is translated as CASSLGSKRAYEQYF. The full variable domain, its missing parts supplied by reference TRBV5-4 and TRBJ2-7, is ETGVTQSPTHLIKTRGQQVTLRCSSQSGHNTVSWYQQALGQGPQFIFQYYREEENGRGNFPPRFSGLQFPNYSSELNVNALELDDSALYLCASSLGSKRAYEQYFGPGTRLTVT.

This clone was observed a single time. The chain is built from TRBV19 and TRBJ2-3; 15 bases agree with TRBD2. CDR3 length: 19 amino acids. CDR1 is LNHDA and CDR2 is SQIVND in the germline V gene (reference sequence). Trimming took 3 bases from V and 4 from J; bases not matched to a gene: 11. Here the CDR3 reads CASSIGPGLAGGWADTQYF. CDR3 DNA: TGTGCCAGTAGTATTGGTCCGGGACTAGCGGGAGGTTGGGCAGATACGCAGTATTTT.

V gene TRBV19 combines with J gene TRBJ2-7, with 7 bases matching TRBD1. There are 14 residues in the CDR3. CDR1 is LNHDA, CDR2 SQIVND, per germline (reference sequence). Germline trimming cut 11 bases from V and 1 base from J; bases unmatched to any gene: 11. The CDR3 nucleotides read TGTGCCTCCTCACCAGGGGGAAGTTCCTACGAGCAGTACTTC. Translated: CASSPGGSSYEQYF.

The chain combines TRBV28 with TRBJ2-7; D may be TRBD1 (6 bases). This CDR3 spans 14 amino acids. Germline loops: CDR1 MDHEN, CDR2 SYDVKM. V was shortened by 5 bases and J by 1 base, with 12 bases between the two germline ends. The CDR3 DNA reads as TGTGCCAGCAGTCCGTATACAGGGTCCTACGAGCAGTACTTC. Encoded protein: CASSPYTGSYEQYF.

The genes are TRBV4-2 and TRBJ2-3; 7 positions match TRBD2. The junction had 13 bases not matched to a gene; V was cut back by 5 bases and J by 2 bases. The V gene's germline CDR1 is LGHNA and CDR2 YNFKEQ. The CDR3 length is 17 residues. The CDR3 region is CASSGHEAGPLTDTQYF. The CDR3 DNA reads as TGTGCCAGCAGCGGACACGAAGCGGGGCCGCTCACAGATACGCAGTATTTT.

CDR3 sequence (DNA): TGTGCCAGCAGTGACCCTAGGGGAGGGGAGACCCAGTACTTC. Its translation is CASSDPRGGETQYF. The V call is TRBV6-4, the J call TRBJ2-5, with 7 nucleotides matching TRBD2. The junction had 5 bases not matched to a gene; V was cut back by 2 bases and J by 5 bases. This CDR3 has 14 residues. Per germline, CDR1 MRHNA and CDR2 SNTAGT.

The chain recombines TRBV19 with TRBJ1-1; 8 nucleotides match TRBD1. Germline loops: CDR1 LNHDA, CDR2 SQIVND (reference sequence). CDR3 length equals 13 residues. CDR3 amino acids: CASSQGALTEAFF. The DNA for the CDR3 is TGTGCTAGTTCTCAGGGGGCTTTGACTGAAGCTTTCTTT.

The gene calls are TRBV18 and TRBJ2-2, with D possibly being TRBD1 (6 bases). CDR3 length: 15 amino acids. Germline V CDR1 and CDR2: KGHSH, LQKENI. The V and J ends lost 3 bases and 7 bases respectively, with 15 bases between them. Written as DNA, the CDR3 is TGTGCCAGCTCACCTCTATCACAGGGCCACGGGGAGCTGTTTTTT. It yields the protein CASSPLSQGHGELFF.